These 28 T cell receptor beta chains came from one sample sequenced in a study of T cell clonality in common variable immunodeficiency. Some clones are missing from TCRdb's copy, which holds only in-frame ones; the method was immunoSEQ multiplex PCR. This set yields roughly 52,000 clones and no singletons; the top ten hold less than 4%. The sequenced sample consisted of peripheral blood mononuclear cells. The receptors stem from a person aged 18-70 years in good health.

This clone was observed at least ten times. From the germline J gene comes the end of the CDR3, since the read stops 3 residues before it. The gene calls are TRBV2 and TRBJ1-1; tentatively, D is TRBD1 (5 bases). Germline lookup yields CDR1 SNHLY and CDR2 FYNNEI. Deletions cut 8 bases from V and 5 bases from J, with 18 bases between. There are 14 residues in the CDR3. This CDR3 reads CASLRQFQETEAFF. Partial CDR3 DNA: TGTGCCAGCCTCCGACAGTTTCAAGAAACTGAA.

Regarding this clone: The read finishes 3 residues shy of the CDR3 end, and the germline J gene is used to complete it. V and J are TRBV7-9 and TRBJ1-2, with TRBD1 identical over 7 bases. The CDR3 has 14 amino acids. Germline V gene sequence: CDR1 SEHNR, CDR2 FQNEAQ (reference sequence). V was clipped by 5 bases and J by 5 bases; unmatched bases: 8. The DNA read from the CDR3 is TGTGCCAGCAGCCAAGTCGGGACAGCGTATGGC. Its protein product is CASSQVGTAYG. From start to end, the CDR3 is CASSQVGTAYGYTF.

This clone has ten or more counts. Read coverage stops 3 residues before the CDR3 terminus; the germline J gene supplies the remainder. V usage is TRBV19 and J usage is TRBJ2-2, with 7 bases aligning to TRBD1. Germline V CDR1 and CDR2: LNHDA, SQIVND (reference sequence). The CDR3 loop spans 16 amino acids. The J segment lost 5 bases and the V segment lost 3 bases, leaving 9 bases of the junction unmatched. The CDR3 DNA, read in part, is TGTGCCAGTAGTATCTCGGCAGGGGGTTCAACCGGGGAG. It codes for CASSISAGGSTGE. The whole CDR3 sequence is CASSISAGGSTGELFF.

Many counts were recorded for this clone. The CDR3 end falls 3 residues outside the read, so it is completed with the germline J gene. V usage is TRBV19 and J usage is TRBJ2-2; 8 bases map to TRBD2. Germline V gives CDR1 LNHDA, CDR2 SQIVND (reference sequence). CDR3 length: 15 residues. J lost 0 bases, V lost 3 bases, and 0 bases had no gene match. The CDR3 DNA, read in part, is TGTGCCAGTAGTATGACTAGCGCGAACACCGGGGAG. Translated, it gives CASSMTSANTGE. The full-length CDR3 reads as CASSMTSANTGELFF.

This clone came up a few times. The CDR3 end is not reached by the read, which stops 3 residues before it; the germline J gene fills it in. The V and J genes are TRBV7-9 and TRBJ1-2; no clear D gene. With 3 bases removed from V and 3 bases from J, the gap between germline ends came to 8 bases. The germline V gene has CDR1 SEHNR and CDR2 FQNEAQ (reference sequence). The CDR3 totals 13 residues. The covered CDR3 bases are TGTGCCAGCAGCTTGAACAGTGACTATGGC. Its protein product is CASSLNSDYG. The entire CDR3 is CASSLNSDYGYTF.

In this sample, this clone turned up many times. The covered CDR3 bases are TGCAGTGCTAGGAAGGACAGGGGGCTTAGGTCACCC. This sequence encodes CSARKDRGLRSP. The full CDR3 reads CSARKDRGLRSPLHF. The chain carries TRBV20-1 and TRBJ1-6, with 11 bases lining up with TRBD1. From the germline J gene comes the end of the CDR3, since the read stops 3 residues before it. V dropped 3 bases and J dropped 10; count of bases not matched to a gene: 8. The CDR3 extends over 15 amino acids. The germline V gene has CDR1 DFQATT and CDR2 SNEGSKA (reference sequence).

This clone was detected many times. The CDR3 end is not reached by the read, which stops 3 residues before it; the germline J gene fills it in. The rearrangement uses TRBV7-2 and TRBJ1-2; no clear D gene. This CDR3 spans 13 amino acids. Trimming pared 5 bases from V and 5 bases from J, leaving 12 bases between. CDR1 is SGHTA, CDR2 FQGNSA, per germline. CDR3 bases read: TGTGCCAGCAGCCCGTCCGAGGGTTATGGC. Protein sequence: CASSPSEGYG. The CDR3 as a whole reads CASSPSEGYGYTF.

Ten or more counts support this clone. The read finishes 3 residues shy of the CDR3 end, and the germline J gene is used to complete it. V is TRBV30 and J is TRBJ2-7, with TRBD1 as a possible D gene (6 bases). CDR1 and CDR2 (germline): GTSNPN, SVGIG (reference sequence). The CDR3 sequence is 14 residues long. Trimming took 6 bases from V and 3 from J, leaving 18 bases between them. The CDR3 sequence: CACQRGTSDYEQYF. CDR3 bases read: TGTGCCTGTCAGAGGGGGACCTCAGACTACGAG.

A remark on this clone: A much larger clone differs by one base, so this may be a read error. Read coverage stops 3 residues before the CDR3 terminus; the germline J gene supplies the remainder. At the DNA level, this CDR3 is encoded by other sequences in the same sample as well. The rearrangement joins TRBV19 to TRBJ1-3; D is possibly TRBD1 (6 bases). This CDR3 has 14 amino acids. CDR1 is LNHDA and CDR2 is SQIVND in the germline V gene (reference sequence). The DNA read from the CDR3 is TGTGCCAGTGCTAACAGGGCGGGTGGAAACACA. Translating gives CASANRAGGNT. The entire CDR3 reads CASANRAGGNTIYF.

This clone was observed a few times. The read stops 3 residues short of the end of the CDR3; the missing end is completed from the germline J gene. The chain carries TRBV5-1 and TRBJ2-5; 11 positions match TRBD1. V shed 5 bases and J 5 bases; nucleotides not matched to a gene: 11. The CDR3 consists of 16 residues. Looked up from germline, CDR1 is SGHRS and CDR2 is YFSETQ. The CDR3 bases that were read are TGCGCCAGCAGTCTGGAGGACAGGGGGCCGGGGGAGACC. Translated: CASSLEDRGPGET. The full CDR3 reads CASSLEDRGPGETQYF.

Many counts were recorded for this clone. From the germline J gene comes the end of the CDR3, since the read stops 3 residues before it. The chain joins TRBV12-3 or TRBV12-4 to TRBJ2-7, with D perhaps matching TRBD2 (7 bases). This CDR3 contains 16 residues. The V gene lost 5 bases and the J gene lost 4 bases, with 21 bases spanning the gap. CDR3 DNA, as far as it was read: TGTGCCAGCAGTCCAGGCCCCCGGGGGGCCCGTTACGAG. This sequence encodes CASSPGPRGARYE. The full CDR3 sequence reads CASSPGPRGARYEQYF.

As concerns this clone: The read falls 3 residues short of the CDR3 end, and the missing part is taken from the germline J gene. The chain employs TRBV27 and TRBJ2-7; 7 bases match TRBD1. V shed 5 bases and J 3 bases; nucleotides not matched to a gene: 4. There are 13 residues in the CDR3. Germline CDR1 reads MNHEY; CDR2 reads SMNVEV (reference sequence). CDR3 loop: CASSVGQSYEQYF. CDR3 DNA, as far as it was read: TGTGCCAGCAGTGTGGGACAGAGCTACGAG.

Incomplete CDR3 DNA: TGTGCCAGCATGACGGAGACAGCA. Its translation: CASMTETA. The whole CDR3 sequence reads CASMTETAAFF. This chain links TRBV2 with TRBJ1-1; the D gene is possibly TRBD1 (5 bases). The CDR3 end is not reached by the read, which stops 3 residues before it; the germline J gene fills it in. Germline CDR1 and CDR2: SNHLY and FYNNEI. The CDR3 has 11 residues. Complete variable domain (other parts from reference TRBV2 and TRBJ1-1): EPEVTQTPSHQVTQMGQEVILRCVPISNHLYFYWYRQILGQKVEFLVSFYNNEISEKSEIFDDQFSVERPDGSNFTLKIRSTKLEDSAMYFCASMTETAAFFGQGTRLTVV.

Concerning this clone itself: The read ends 3 residues shy of where the CDR3 ends; the end is completed using the germline J gene. The rearrangement uses TRBV7-9 and TRBJ1-1, with unresolved D. This CDR3 has 13 amino acids. The germline gives CDR1 SEHNR, CDR2 FQNEAQ (reference sequence). V lost 1 base and J 4 bases, leaving 7 bases between the germline ends. CDR3 bases read: TGTGCCAGCAGCTTAGAGGCGGGCACTGAA. Protein: CASSLEAGTE. The full CDR3 sequence reads CASSLEAGTEAFF.

This clone was seen many times. The covered CDR3 bases are TGCAGCGTTGGCGAAAGCTCTGGAAACACC. It encodes CSVGESSGNT. The whole CDR3 reads CSVGESSGNTIYF. This chain uses TRBV29-1 with TRBJ1-3, with D unclear. The read gets to within 3 residues of the CDR3 end, and the germline J gene fills in the rest. The CDR3 has 13 residues. Germline values: CDR1 SQVTM, CDR2 ANQGSEA. The germline V and J ends were trimmed by 4 bases and 0 bases, with 7 bases remaining between them.

This clone was recorded at least ten times. The DNA ends 3 residues before the CDR3 does, and the rest of the CDR3 is filled in from the germline J gene. The V gene is TRBV18, the J gene TRBJ2-1; 7 bases are shared with TRBD2. This CDR3 comprises 15 residues. The trim removed 6 bases at V and 7 bases at J, leaving 12 bases unmatched. Germline lookup yields CDR1 KGHSH and CDR2 LQKENI. The DNA read from the CDR3 is TGTGCCAGCTCGCCGAGCGGGATTGGCTGGAATGAG. This gives the protein CASSPSGIGWNE. The whole CDR3 sequence is CASSPSGIGWNEQFF.

Many counts were recorded for this clone. CDR3 sequence reads: CSVYISNTGELFF. The covered CDR3 bases are TGCAGCGTATACATTTCGAACACCGGGGAG. The gene calls are TRBV29-1 and TRBJ2-2; D call uncertain. The sequence runs out 3 residues before the end of the CDR3; the remainder is reconstructed from the germline J gene. Germline loops: CDR1 SQVTM, CDR2 ANQGSEA. The CDR3 covers 13 residues. V was trimmed by 6 bases and J by 0 bases, leaving 8 bases between them.

Turning to this clone: Given a far larger clone just one base away, this is likely a sequencing read error. The CDR3 extends 3 residues past the end of the read, so its final part is completed from the germline J gene. Other DNA sequences of this sample code for an identical CDR3. The chain combines TRBV7-2 with TRBJ1-2; D not certain. The CDR3 contains 14 residues. The V gene's germline CDR1 is SGHTA and CDR2 FQGNSA. The CDR3 reads CASSQEWVNNEYTF. CDR3 DNA (partial): TGTGCCAGCAGCCAGGAATGGGTCAACAATGAG.

This clone was observed at least ten times. The CDR3 protein is CSARDHSFSYEQYF. The CDR3 DNA, read in part, is TGCAGTGCTAGAGATCACAGTTTCTCCTACGAG. The gene calls are TRBV20-1 and TRBJ2-7; D remains unclear. Read coverage stops 3 residues before the CDR3 terminus; the germline J gene supplies the remainder. The CDR3 totals 14 residues. The germline CDR1 and CDR2 sequences are DFQATT and SNEGSKA (reference sequence). V was shortened by 0 bases and J by 0 bases, with 9 bases between the two germline ends.

This clone was observed many times. The CDR3 extends 3 residues past the end of the read, so its final part is completed from the germline J gene. V usage is TRBV5-1 and J usage is TRBJ2-2; possibly TRBD1 for D (5 bases). CDR3 size: 14 residues. Germline CDR1 and CDR2: SGHRS and YFSETQ. The CDR3 bases that were read are TGCGCCAGCAGCAACACAGGTTCTAATGAAAAG. Encoded protein: CASSNTGSNEK. The entire CDR3 protein is CASSNTGSNEKLFF. The whole variable domain, remainder taken from reference TRBV5-1 and TRBJ2-2, is KAGVTQTPRYLIKTRGQQVTLSCSPISGHRSVSWYQQTPGQGLQFLFEYFSETQRNKGNFPGRFSGRQFSNSRSEMNVSTLELGDSALYLCASSNTGSNEKLFFGEGSRLTVL.

Partial CDR3 DNA: TGTGCCAGCAGCTTAGTCACAGGGGGCCGCGCTGAA. This codes for CASSLVTGGRAE. The full CDR3 protein is CASSLVTGGRAEAFF. This chain links TRBV7-2 with TRBJ1-1, with 9 bases fitting TRBD1. Read data end 3 residues before the CDR3 end; the end is taken from the germline J gene. Germline CDR1 is SGHTA and CDR2 is FQGNSA. The CDR3 covers 15 residues. Losses at the gene ends were 1 base for V and 6 bases for J; bases not matched to a gene: 6.

This clone has ten or more counts. CDR3 loop: CASSMRQGKEGYTF. The sequenced CDR3 bases are TGTGCCAGCTCGATGAGACAGGGAAAAGAGGGC. V and J are TRBV18 and TRBJ1-2, with 7 bases identical to TRBD1. The missing CDR3 end, 3 residues past where the read stops, is filled in from the germline J gene. Germline values: CDR1 KGHSH, CDR2 LQKENI. This CDR3 has 14 residues.

At least ten counts were recorded for this clone. The sequence runs out 3 residues before the end of the CDR3; the remainder is reconstructed from the germline J gene. This sequence joins TRBV20-1 and TRBJ2-7, with D possibly being TRBD1 (6 bases). The V and J ends lost 0 bases and 3 bases respectively, with 12 bases between them. The CDR3 loop spans 14 amino acids. Germline CDR1 reads DFQATT; CDR2 reads SNEGSKA (reference sequence). CDR3 DNA, as far as it was read: TGCAGTGCTAGAGATCTCGGCAGGGGCTACGAG. This translates into CSARDLGRGYE. The complete CDR3 reads CSARDLGRGYEQYF.

This clone was seen at least ten times. The read finishes 3 residues shy of the CDR3 end, and the germline J gene is used to complete it. This chain joins TRBV30 and TRBJ1-1, with D unclear. CDR1 and CDR2 (germline): GTSNPN, SVGIG (reference sequence). The CDR3 spans 13 residues. Trimming removed 2 bases at V and 2 bases at J, with 9 bases between. The part of the CDR3 DNA that was read is TGTGCCTGGAGTCCCGACATCAACACTGAA. This encodes CAWSPDINTE. The full-length CDR3 reads as CAWSPDINTEAFF.

At least ten counts were recorded for this clone. The CDR3 end falls 3 residues outside the read, so it is completed with the germline J gene. The chain links TRBV20-1 to TRBJ1-2, with 8 bases matching TRBD1. This CDR3 is built from 18 residues. Unmatched junction bases numbered 20, after V lost 1 base and J lost 7 bases. CDR1 DFQATT and CDR2 SNEGSKA come from the germline V gene (reference sequence). The CDR3 region is CSARVPPRVRDRIRGYTF. CDR3 DNA, as far as it was read: TGCAGTGCTAGAGTTCCCCCCCGAGTGAGGGACAGGATCCGTGGC.

This clone was observed at least ten times. The CDR3 loop reads CASSDRVTNEKLFF. Partial CDR3 DNA: TGTGCCAGCAGTGACAGGGTCACTAATGAAAAG. The rearrangement links TRBV6-1 to TRBJ2-2, with a weak D call TRBD1 (5 bases). The observed sequence ends 3 residues before the CDR3 terminus, with the missing tail filled in from the germline J gene. Germline assignment: CDR1 MNHNS and CDR2 SASEGT. The CDR3 extends over 14 amino acids.

This clone occurred many times. The CDR3 is cut off 3 residues early in the read; its end comes from the germline J gene. The V call is TRBV5-1, the J call TRBJ2-5, with D possibly being TRBD2 (5 bases). V was clipped by 0 bases and J by 7 bases, with 19 bases between them. CDR1 is SGHRS and CDR2 is YFSETQ in the germline V gene. The CDR3 is 16 residues long. CDR3 sequence: CASSLEPVTRAGTQYF. The DNA read from the CDR3 is TGCGCCAGCAGCTTGGAGCCCGTCACTAGGGCAGGGACC.

Remarks on this clone: The CDR3 end is not reached by the read, which stops 3 residues before it; the germline J gene fills it in. This chain joins TRBV7-9 and TRBJ2-5; D may be TRBD2 (6 bases). The CDR3 spans 15 residues. Germline CDR1 and CDR2: SEHNR and FQNEAQ (reference sequence). V was shortened by 1 base and J by 0 bases, with 9 bases between the two germline ends. Incomplete CDR3 DNA: TGTGCCAGCAGCTTAGTGCTAGCGTACCAAGAGACC. Protein sequence: CASSLVLAYQET. The CDR3 reads in full as CASSLVLAYQETQYF.